The next 18 T cell receptor beta chains were all read from a single sample in a study of CD8+CD57+ T cells in acquired aplastic anemia. According to the study, genomic DNA was the template for TCR beta VDJ and CDR3 profiling. TCRdb called the reads again in MiXCR, with one record for every CDR3 protein. This sample has 120,000 or so distinct CDR3 sequences, with around 50% found just once. Specimen: sorted CD4+, CD8+, or CD8+CD57+ T cells (not recorded which) from PBMCs. The receptors come from a human donor in good health, serving as a control.

This clonotype has a count of ten or more. The rearrangement uses TRBV2 and TRBJ1-1; 11 positions agree with TRBD1. The V gene end was trimmed by 10 bases and the J gene end by 9 bases; junction bases not matched to a gene: 16. Germline loops: CDR1 SNHLY, CDR2 FYNNEI. This CDR3 has 15 amino acids. CDR3 bases: TGTGCCACATCCCGGACAGGGGGCGACTTTTTTAAAGCTTTCTTT. It is translated as CATSRTGGDFFKAFF.

The chain carries TRBV28 and TRBJ1-2; D gene uncertain. This CDR3 has 12 residues. V dropped 3 bases and J dropped 3 bases, with 5 bases sitting between them. Germline CDR1 reads MDHEN; CDR2 reads SYDVKM. The CDR3 loop reads CASSFRYYGYTF. The CDR3, as DNA: TGTGCCAGCAGTTTCAGGTACTATGGCTACACCTTC.

This clonotype has at least ten counts. V is TRBV20-1 and J is TRBJ1-6; 8 bases are shared with TRBD1. Losses at the gene ends were 6 bases for V and 10 bases for J; bases not matched to a gene: 14. Germline loops: CDR1 DFQATT, CDR2 SNEGSKA (reference sequence). The CDR3 contains 15 residues. The CDR3 nucleotides read TGCAGTGCGCGAAGTACCGGGACAGGCTGGTCACCCCTCCACTTT. This sequence encodes CSARSTGTGWSPLHF.

The sample holds a few counts of this clonotype. The genes are TRBV24-1 and TRBJ2-7, with D uncertain. The V and J ends lost 8 bases and 10 bases respectively, with 17 bases between them. CDR3 length: 12 amino acids. The germline V gene has CDR1 KGHDR and CDR2 SFDVKD. The CDR3 DNA is TGTGCCACCAAGTTGGGCCCGCCTCACCAGTACTTC. Residues: CATKLGPPHQYF.

This sequence joins TRBV20-1 and TRBJ2-5, with D unclear. This CDR3 is 12 amino acids long. Germline lookup yields CDR1 DFQATT and CDR2 SNEGSKA (reference sequence). Trimming removed 1 base from V and 5 bases from J, with 8 bases in between. DNA of the CDR3: TGCAGTGCTAGAGTAAGCACGGAGACCCAGTACTTC. Translating gives CSARVSTETQYF.

The V gene is TRBV20-1, the J gene TRBJ2-5; 11 bases align to TRBD2. The germline V gene has CDR1 DFQATT and CDR2 SNEGSKA (reference sequence). This CDR3 is built from 14 residues. Trimming took 1 base from V and 2 from J; bases not matched to a gene: 0. The chain's CDR3 is CSARVAGGQETQYF. In DNA form, the CDR3 reads TGCAGTGCTAGAGTAGCGGGGGGGCAAGAGACCCAGTACTTC.

The chain has TRBV7-9 and TRBJ2-7; perhaps TRBD1 as D (6 bases). This CDR3 region has 12 residues. Trimming stripped 5 bases from V and 6 bases from J, with 11 bases between. In germline, CDR1 is SEHNR, CDR2 FQNEAQ (reference sequence). This CDR3 is CASSPTGLEQYF. Here the CDR3 DNA reads TGTGCCAGCAGCCCCACAGGGCTCGAGCAGTACTTC.

The V and J genes are TRBV12-3 or TRBV12-4 and TRBJ1-1; no clear D. CDR3 length: 14 residues. The V end was cut by 0 bases, the J end by 2 bases, with 7 bases between. The CDR3 loop is CASSLATVNTEAFF. CDR3 DNA: TGTGCCAGCAGTTTAGCGACGGTAAACACTGAAGCTTTCTTT.

The V and J genes are TRBV25-1 and TRBJ2-2; a weak D match, TRBD2 (5 bases). CDR3 length equals 16 residues. The germline gives CDR1 MGHDK, CDR2 SYGVNS. V was trimmed by 6 bases and J by 0 bases, leaving 14 bases between them. The CDR3 region is CASRTWGAANTGELFF. CDR3 bases: TGTGCCAGCAGAACTTGGGGAGCTGCGAACACCGGGGAGCTGTTTTTT.

The chain has TRBV19 and TRBJ1-6; D gene ambiguous. There are 15 residues in the CDR3. Germline CDR1 LNHDA, CDR2 SQIVND (reference sequence). V lost 5 bases and J lost 7, with 15 bases in between. The CDR3: CASSQFYGGNSPLHF. DNA of the CDR3: TGTGCCAGTAGTCAGTTTTACGGCGGCAATTCACCCCTCCACTTT.

This clonotype was seen only once. This chain connects TRBV15 to TRBJ1-2; 8 nucleotides line up with TRBD1. Germline lookup yields CDR1 LNHNV and CDR2 YYDKDF (reference sequence). V was pared by 3 bases and J by 6 bases, with 9 bases of the junction left unmatched. CDR3 length equals 15 residues. For the CDR3, the DNA is TGTGCCACCAGCAGGACTGAAACACAGGGGGATGGCTACACCTTC. Translated, it gives CATSRTETQGDGYTF.

The V and J genes are TRBV15 and TRBJ1-5; D is uncertain. The V end was cut by 5 bases, the J end by 10 bases, with 15 bases between. The CDR3 sequence is 13 residues long. CDR1 is LNHNV, CDR2 YYDKDF, per germline (reference sequence). CDR3 protein: CATSSSSRGPQHF. In DNA, the CDR3 is TGTGCCACCAGCTCGAGTTCTCGCGGACCCCAGCATTTT.

In its sample, this clonotype was seen many times. This rearrangement joins TRBV5-4 to TRBJ1-2; perhaps TRBD1 as D (5 bases). The CDR3 length is 15 residues. V was clipped by 4 bases and J by 3 bases, with 16 bases between them. Germline-derived CDR1 and CDR2 are SGHNT and YYREEE (reference sequence). CDR3 nucleotide sequence: TGTGCCAGCAGCCGACAGTTCGCTTCGGACTATGGCTACACCTTC. Its protein product is CASSRQFASDYGYTF.

Ten or more counts support this clonotype. V and J are TRBV7-2 and TRBJ1-5; possibly TRBD1 for D (6 bases). Germline V CDR1 and CDR2: SGHTA, FQGNSA. Trimming removed 5 bases at V and 6 bases at J, with 14 bases between. The CDR3 covers 14 residues. CDR3 residues: CASSPRTVVQPQHF. The CDR3 DNA sequence: TGTGCCAGCAGCCCTCGGACAGTTGTTCAGCCCCAGCATTTT.

This clonotype was found many times. This rearrangement joins TRBV9 to TRBJ2-1, with TRBD2 matching 11 bases. The J segment lost 4 bases and the V segment lost 0 bases, leaving 12 bases of the junction unmatched. The germline V gene encodes CDR1 SGDLS and CDR2 YYNGEE. This CDR3 comprises 19 residues. CDR3 protein: CASSVAAGASGGKYNEQFF. For the CDR3, the DNA is TGTGCCAGCAGCGTAGCCGCAGGGGCTAGCGGGGGGAAATACAATGAGCAGTTCTTC.

This clonotype was seen repeatedly, ten times or more. This chain links TRBV11-2 with TRBJ2-7, with 8 bases lining up with TRBD2. J gave up 2 bases and V 0 bases, and 12 bases lay outside the gene matches. The CDR3 is made up of 18 amino acids. Per germline, CDR1 SGHAT and CDR2 FQNNGV. Here the CDR3 reads CASSLESLSGGSTYEQYF. As DNA, the CDR3 is TGTGCCAGCAGCTTAGAGTCTCTGAGCGGGGGTAGTACCTACGAGCAGTACTTC.

In this sample, this clonotype turned up many times. The rearrangement links TRBV6-1 to TRBJ2-3; 9 bases fit TRBD2. The CDR3 runs 13 residues. Germline CDR1 and CDR2: MNHNS and SASEGT. Trimming removed 7 bases from V and 9 bases from J; junction bases left unmatched: 8. CDR3 loop: CASTERTSGTQYF. The CDR3 DNA is TGTGCCAGCACCGAGCGAACTAGCGGGACGCAGTATTTT.

The chain links TRBV15 to TRBJ2-1; the D gene could be TRBD1 or TRBD2 (5 bases each). Trimming shortened V by 3 bases and J by 6 bases, and 12 bases separated the two germline ends. This CDR3 has 14 amino acids. CDR1 is LNHNV, CDR2 YYDKDF, per germline (reference sequence). The CDR3 sequence: CATSSRDGRNEQFF. CDR3 bases: TGTGCCACCAGCAGCCGGGACGGTCGCAATGAGCAGTTCTTC.